This entry lists 16 T cell receptor beta chains sequenced from one sample in a study of Graves' ophthalmopathy and Graves' hyperthyroidism. RNA transcripts were the template, and TCR beta CDR3 regions were amplified from them. After a first-round RT-PCR with HTBI primers, a second-round multiplex PCR was run. TCRdb processed the multiplex PCR reads anew with MiXCR; each CDR3 protein has one entry. The data show 1 million to 1.3 million distinct CDR3 sequences, roughly two fifths seen once. The material sequenced was peripheral blood or thyroid tissue (not recorded which). These TCRs come from an adult man with Graves' hyperthyroidism.

To note about this clonotype: The CDR3 end shows no conserved phenylalanine or tryptophan, and so a read error is likely. J is TRBJ1-1 and V is TRBV5-1; 8 positions match TRBD1. CDR3 length equals 16 residues. J lost 0 bases, V lost 0 bases, and 4 bases had no gene match. Germline V gene lookup returns CDR1 SGHRS and CDR2 YFSETQ. Written as DNA, the CDR3 is TGCGCCAGCAGCTTGGCAGGGGGCGAGGTGAACACTGAAGCTTTCGTT. Encoded protein: CASSLAGGEVNTEAFV.

The rearrangement uses TRBV4-1 and TRBJ1-1, with 7 bases identical to TRBD1. Germline V gene data show CDR1 as MGHRA and CDR2 as YSYEKL. The junction had 10 bases not matched to a gene; V was cut back by 1 base and J by 8 bases. There are 15 residues in the CDR3. The CDR3 coding sequence is TGCGCCAGCAGCCAAGTTTACGACAGGGCTAGGGAAGCTTTCTTT. This encodes CASSQVYDRAREAFF.

This clonotype was seen repeatedly, ten times or more. CDR3 sequence (DNA): TGTGCCAGCAGCGCGCAGGGGTCCTCCTACGAGCAGTACTTC. This encodes CASSAQGSSYEQYF. The J gene is TRBJ2-7, the V gene TRBV11-2; tentative D call: TRBD1 (6 bases). This CDR3 has 14 residues. CDR1 is SGHAT and CDR2 is FQNNGV in the germline V gene. The V end lost 5 bases, the J end lost 0 bases, and 11 bases lay between the germline ends.

Worth noting for this clonotype: This may be a read error, as it is one base from a much larger clone. The chain uses TRBV3-1 and TRBJ1-6; no clear D gene. The germline V and J ends were trimmed by 7 bases and 7 bases, with 8 bases remaining between them. Germline loops: CDR1 LGHDT, CDR2 YNNKEL (reference sequence). The CDR3 extends over 12 amino acids. The CDR3: CASNLGNSPLHF. The CDR3 region has the DNA TGTGCCAGCAACCTAGGGAATTCACCCCTCCACTTT. Drawing the rest from reference TRBV3-1 and TRBJ1-6, the complete variable domain is DTAVSQTPKYLVTQMGNDKSIKCEQNLGHDTMYWYKQDSKKFLKIMFSYNNKELIINETVPNRFSPKSPDKAHLNLHINSLELGDSAVYFCASNLGNSPLHFGNGTRLTVT.

This clonotype was counted ten times or more. CDR3 sequence: CSAIGPLTRETQYF. DNA of the CDR3: TGCAGTGCTATCGGACCTCTCACGCGAGAGACCCAGTACTTC. The chain employs TRBV20-1 and TRBJ2-5; D gene unclear. The germline V gene encodes CDR1 DFQATT and CDR2 SNEGSKA (reference sequence). This CDR3 has 14 residues. V was shortened by 4 bases and J by 4 bases, with 16 bases between the two germline ends.

This clonotype has at least ten counts. The rearrangement uses TRBV2 and TRBJ2-2, with D unresolved. The CDR3 is 12 residues long. The V end was cut by 6 bases, the J end by 3 bases, with 5 bases between. Per germline, CDR1 SNHLY and CDR2 FYNNEI. The CDR3 bases are TGTGCCAGCAGGGTAGACACCGGGGAGCTGTTTTTT. It is translated as CASRVDTGELFF.

This clonotype occurred a few times. The genes are TRBV5-1 and TRBJ2-7; TRBD2 matches 13 bases. The germline V gene encodes CDR1 SGHRS and CDR2 YFSETQ. The V and J ends lost 4 bases and 0 bases, in that order; junction bases with no gene match: 7. This CDR3 contains 17 residues. CDR3 in DNA: TGCGCCAGCAGCCACGGACTAGCGGGAGCGAGCTCCTACGAGCAGTACTTC. Translated, it gives CASSHGLAGASSYEQYF.

This rearrangement joins TRBV19 to TRBJ2-7; 7 bases are a match to TRBD1. V shed 3 bases, J shed 4 bases, and the junction held 6 bases outside the gene matches. Germline CDR1 LNHDA, CDR2 SQIVND (reference sequence). This CDR3 is 14 amino acids long. The DNA for the CDR3 is TGTGCCAGTAGTATCCAGGGGGATTTGTACGAGCAGTACTTC. As protein: CASSIQGDLYEQYF.

The chain recombines TRBV4-3 with TRBJ1-4; D is unresolved. The V end was cut by 1 base, the J end by 2 bases, with 14 bases between. The germline CDR1 and CDR2 sequences are LGHNA and YSLEER. The CDR3 covers 17 residues. In DNA form, the CDR3 reads TGCGCCAGCAGCCAAGGGTTTGTGGTTTGGACTAATGAAAAACTGTTTTTT. Translation gives CASSQGFVVWTNEKLFF.

About this clonotype: The limits of the CDR3 on the DNA are not certain, so only TCRdb's listed CDR3 is given. The chain recombines TRBV7-9 with TRBJ1-2. The V gene's germline CDR1 is SEHNR and CDR2 FQNEAQ (reference sequence). The CDR3 has 14 amino acids, counting both end residues. The CDR3 loop reads CASSSLPVASGNTF.

This clonotype was seen repeatedly, ten times or more. V gene TRBV10-3 combines with J gene TRBJ2-7; 8 bases fit TRBD1. V trimming: 10 bases; J trimming: 4 bases; junction bases outside the gene matches: 6. Germline V gene sequence: CDR1 ENHRY, CDR2 SYGVKD. The CDR3 is 12 amino acids. The CDR3 coding sequence is TGTGCCACCTTGGACAGGGCATACGAGCAGTACTTC. It yields the protein CATLDRAYEQYF.

This clonotype was picked up many times. V and J are TRBV29-1 and TRBJ2-5; the D is unclear. The germline gives CDR1 SQVTM, CDR2 ANQGSEA. The CDR3 is 10 residues long. The CDR3 DNA reads TGCAGTGCGTGGGTGGAGACCCAGTACTTC. Its translation: CSAWVETQYF.

This clonotype was picked up a small number of times. The rearrangement links TRBV5-1 to TRBJ1-1; no clear D. The V gene lost 7 bases and the J gene lost 4 bases, with 11 bases spanning the gap. This CDR3 contains 12 residues. Germline V gives CDR1 SGHRS, CDR2 YFSETQ. The CDR3 region has the DNA TGCGCCAGCGGCGTAGTTGGCACTGAAGCTTTCTTT. Translated, it gives CASGVVGTEAFF. Looking up the rest from reference TRBV5-1 and TRBJ1-1 gives the full variable domain: KAGVTQTPRYLIKTRGQQVTLSCSPISGHRSVSWYQQTPGQGLQFLFEYFSETQRNKGNFPGRFSGRQFSNSRSEMNVSTLELGDSALYLCASGVVGTEAFFGQGTRLTVV.

This clonotype was counted ten times or more. The chain recombines TRBV24-1 with TRBJ2-7; D might be TRBD2 (5 bases). CDR3 length equals 17 residues. V dropped 4 bases and J dropped 2 bases, with 20 bases sitting between them. Germline V gene sequence: CDR1 KGHDR, CDR2 SFDVKD. CDR3 DNA sequence: TGTGCCACCAGTGACCAAGCTGTCGGGAAAGAAACCTACGAGCAGTACTTC. It yields the protein CATSDQAVGKETYEQYF.

This clonotype was picked up a small number of times. This chain links TRBV19 with TRBJ2-7; 8 positions agree with TRBD1. The germline V gene has CDR1 LNHDA and CDR2 SQIVND (reference sequence). CDR3 length: 15 amino acids. J lost 5 bases, V lost 9 bases, and 15 bases had no gene match. CDR3 nucleotide sequence: TGTGCCAGCAGTTTACGGGCAGGGGGCATGGACGAGCAGTACTTC. This codes for CASSLRAGGMDEQYF. The complete variable domain, with remaining parts taken from reference TRBV19 and TRBJ2-7, reads DGGITQSPKYLFRKEGQNVTLSCEQNLNHDAMYWYRQDPGQGLRLIYYSQIVNDFQKGDIAEGYSVSREKKESFPLTVTSAQKNPTAFYLCASSLRAGGMDEQYFGPGTRLTVT.

At least ten counts were recorded for this clonotype. This chain uses TRBV29-1 with TRBJ2-7, with no clear D. Germline V CDR1 and CDR2: SQVTM, ANQGSEA. The V and J ends lost 6 bases and 4 bases respectively, with 10 bases between them. CDR3 length: 11 amino acids. CDR3 DNA: TGCAGCGTAGGCAAGTCGTACGAGCAGTACTTC. This codes for CSVGKSYEQYF.